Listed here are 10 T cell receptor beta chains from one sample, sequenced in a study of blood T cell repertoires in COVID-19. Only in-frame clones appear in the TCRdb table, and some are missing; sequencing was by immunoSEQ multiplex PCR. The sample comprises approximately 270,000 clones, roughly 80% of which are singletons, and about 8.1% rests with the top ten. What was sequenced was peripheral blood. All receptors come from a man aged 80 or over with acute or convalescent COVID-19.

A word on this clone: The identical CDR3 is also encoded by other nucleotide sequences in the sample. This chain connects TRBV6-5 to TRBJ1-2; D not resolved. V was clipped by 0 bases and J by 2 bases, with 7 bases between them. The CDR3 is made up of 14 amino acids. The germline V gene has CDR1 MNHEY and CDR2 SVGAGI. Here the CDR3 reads CASSYSAENYGYTF. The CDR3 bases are TGTGCCAGCAGTTACTCGGCAGAAAACTATGGCTACACCTTC.

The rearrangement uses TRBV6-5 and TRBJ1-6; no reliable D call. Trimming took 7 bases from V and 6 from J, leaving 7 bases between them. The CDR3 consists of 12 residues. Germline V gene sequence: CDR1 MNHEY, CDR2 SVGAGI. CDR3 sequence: CASTTGNSPLHF. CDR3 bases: TGTGCCAGCACAACGGGTAATTCACCCCTCCACTTT.

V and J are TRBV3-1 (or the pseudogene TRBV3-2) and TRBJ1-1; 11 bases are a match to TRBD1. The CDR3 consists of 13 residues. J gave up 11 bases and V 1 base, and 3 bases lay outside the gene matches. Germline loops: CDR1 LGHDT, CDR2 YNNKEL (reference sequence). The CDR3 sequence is CASSQGTGGGAFF. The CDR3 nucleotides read TGTGCCAGCAGCCAAGGGACAGGGGGCGGGGCTTTCTTT.

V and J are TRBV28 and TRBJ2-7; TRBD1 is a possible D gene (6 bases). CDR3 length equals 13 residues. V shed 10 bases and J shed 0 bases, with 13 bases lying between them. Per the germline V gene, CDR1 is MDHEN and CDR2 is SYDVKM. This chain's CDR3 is CATEDSSSYEQYF. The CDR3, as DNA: TGTGCCACCGAGGACAGTAGCTCCTACGAGCAGTACTTC.

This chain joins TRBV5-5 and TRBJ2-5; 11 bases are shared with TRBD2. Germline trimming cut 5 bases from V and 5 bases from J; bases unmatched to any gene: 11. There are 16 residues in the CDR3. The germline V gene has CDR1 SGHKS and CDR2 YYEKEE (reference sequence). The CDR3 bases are TGTGCCAGCAGTGGGCTAGCGGGAGGAATAGGGGAGACCCAGTACTTC. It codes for CASSGLAGGIGETQYF.

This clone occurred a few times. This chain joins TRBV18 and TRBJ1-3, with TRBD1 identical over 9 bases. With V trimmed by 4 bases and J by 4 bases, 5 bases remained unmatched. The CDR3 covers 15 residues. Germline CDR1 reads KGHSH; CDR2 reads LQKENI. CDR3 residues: CASSQQGAPGNTIYF. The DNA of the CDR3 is TGTGCCAGCTCACAACAGGGGGCGCCCGGAAACACCATATATTTT.

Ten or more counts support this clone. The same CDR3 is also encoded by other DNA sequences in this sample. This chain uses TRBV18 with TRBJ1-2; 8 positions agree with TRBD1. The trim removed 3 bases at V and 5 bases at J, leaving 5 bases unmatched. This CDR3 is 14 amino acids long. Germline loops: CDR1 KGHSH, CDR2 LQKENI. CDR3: CASSPGQGLYGYTF. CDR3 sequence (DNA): TGTGCCAGCTCACCCGGACAGGGACTTTATGGCTACACCTTC. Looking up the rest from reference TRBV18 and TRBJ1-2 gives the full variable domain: NAGVMQNPRHLVRRRGQEARLRCSPMKGHSHVYWYRQLPEEGLKFMVYLQKENIIDESGMPKERFSAEFPKEGPSILRIQQVVRGDSAAYFCASSPGQGLYGYTFGSGTRLTVV.

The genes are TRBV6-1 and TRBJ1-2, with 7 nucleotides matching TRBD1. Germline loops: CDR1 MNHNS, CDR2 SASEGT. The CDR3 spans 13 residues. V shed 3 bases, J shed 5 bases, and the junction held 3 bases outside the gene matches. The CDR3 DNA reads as TGTGCCAGCAGTGAGGAGACAGGGTATGGCTACACCTTC. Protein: CASSEETGYGYTF.

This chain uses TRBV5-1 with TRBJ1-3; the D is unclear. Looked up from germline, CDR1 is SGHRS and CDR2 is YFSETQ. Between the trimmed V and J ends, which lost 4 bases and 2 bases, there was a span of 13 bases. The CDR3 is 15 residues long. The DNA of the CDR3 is TGCGCCAGCAGCACAGCCGTACAACCTGGAAACACCATATATTTT. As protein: CASSTAVQPGNTIYF.

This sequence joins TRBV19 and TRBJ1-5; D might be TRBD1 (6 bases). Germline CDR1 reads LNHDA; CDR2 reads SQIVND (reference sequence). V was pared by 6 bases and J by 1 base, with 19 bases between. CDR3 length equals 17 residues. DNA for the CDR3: TGTGCCAGTAGGAGACCCCTAGGGGGTGGCAGCAATCAGCCCCAGCATTTT. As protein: CASRRPLGGGSNQPQHF.